This T cell receptor (beta chain) was recorded in a study of T cell responses to AZD1222 COVID-19 vaccine. Study-wide context: Analysis merged second doses at about 4 or about 12 weeks. Study-wide results and limits: Of spike-specific TCRs, nearly half reportedly target regions left unmutated in variants. A rise in Spike-specific TCR breadth and depth followed two AZD1222 doses. Donors were chiefly white British, with a greater number of females, and clonal diversity was perhaps underestimated.

Per the germline V gene, CDR1 is MNHEY and CDR2 is SVGAGI. CDR3 size: 13 residues. Trimming left V 3 bases short and J 10 bases short, with 10 bases between. Produced via immunoSEQ multiplex PCR; TCRdb's table is partial and in-frame only. This repertoire shows fewer than 110,000 clones, roughly 87% found once; its top ten account for about 4.5%. A remark on this clone: Antigen: not known.

The sample in question was peripheral blood, obtained on day 0 of AZD1222 vaccination. The rearrangement uses TRBV6-5 and TRBJ1-6, with no clear D. The receptor was derived from an adult in good health. The CDR3 region has the DNA TGTGCCAGCAGTTATCCTGGGTTCTCACCCCTCCACTTT. Encoded protein: CASSYPGFSPLHF.